This T cell receptor (beta chain) was sequenced for a study of identical twins. General study points: Abundant cord blood beta clonotypes carried fewer insertions; memory repertoires showed none.

As regards this clonotype: Its specificity is not known.

Germline V lookup: CDR1 DFQATT, CDR2 SNEGSKA (reference sequence). V gave up 4 bases and J gave up 0 bases, with 14 bases separating them. This CDR3 has 15 amino acids. A universal primer site arose from template switching, and cDNA bore unique molecular identifiers. MiXCR, applied by TCRdb to the 5' RACE reads, yields one record per CDR3 protein. The profile shows 18,000 or so distinct CDR3 sequences, 69% of them singletons. The sample was memory (CD45RO+) T cells sorted from blood. The chain joins TRBV20-1 to TRBJ2-3, with TRBD2 as a possible D gene (6 bases). The receptor comes from a woman aged 18 to 35 in good health. This table probably holds off-target reads from a library built for another chain. The chain's CDR3 is CSATTGRASTDTQYF. CDR3 DNA sequence: TGCAGTGCTACAACCGGGAGAGCTAGCACAGATACGCAGTATTTT.